Below are 26 T cell receptor beta chains sequenced from a single sample in a study of shared clonotypes between healthy human individuals. Sequenced by immunoSEQ multiplex PCR; TCRdb stores in-frame clones only, minus some. The sample lists hundreds of thousands of clones; around three quarters were seen once. The sample consisted of PBMCs. The receptor set was obtained from a woman aged 40 to 50 in good health. Some clones in this sample may be carry-over from other donors' samples.

The J gene is TRBJ1-5, the V gene TRBV30, with 7 bases fitting TRBD1. The CDR3 is 13 residues long. CDR1 GTSNPN and CDR2 SVGIG come from the germline V gene (reference sequence). The V gene end was trimmed by 5 bases and the J gene end by 6 bases; junction bases not matched to a gene: 7. Here the CDR3 reads CAWGNRGAQPQHF. For the CDR3, the DNA is TGTGCCTGGGGTAACAGGGGTGCTCAGCCCCAGCATTTT.

The CDR3 loop is CASSSSWQVETGELFF. CDR3 DNA: TGTGCCAGCAGTTCTTCTTGGCAGGTTGAGACCGGGGAGCTGTTTTTT. This sequence joins TRBV28 and TRBJ2-2; D unresolved. The ends were cut back, 4 bases at V and 5 bases at J, with 17 bases in the middle. CDR3 size: 16 residues. Germline CDR1 is MDHEN and CDR2 is SYDVKM.

The chain uses TRBV7-9 and TRBJ2-7, with no clear D. This CDR3 has 14 residues. Germline V gene lookup returns CDR1 SEHNR and CDR2 FQNEAQ (reference sequence). Trimming removed 1 base at V and 3 bases at J, with 10 bases between. CDR3 region: CASSLDGRIYEQYF. In DNA, the CDR3 is TGTGCCAGCAGCTTAGACGGCAGAATCTACGAGCAGTACTTC.

The V gene is TRBV19, the J gene TRBJ2-7; D might be TRBD1 (6 bases). Trimming pared 5 bases from V and 5 bases from J, leaving 19 bases between. CDR1 LNHDA and CDR2 SQIVND come from the germline V gene (reference sequence). The CDR3 has 15 residues. The CDR3 DNA reads TGTGCCAGTAGTCCAGGGGACATCGGAGGTGACGAGCAGTACTTC. Translating it yields CASSPGDIGGDEQYF.

V is TRBV7-2 and J is TRBJ2-1; D gene ambiguous. The CDR3 is 11 amino acids. The V and J ends lost 5 bases and 4 bases respectively, with 3 bases between them. CDR1 and CDR2 from the germline V gene are SGHTA and FQGNSA. The CDR3 DNA reads as TGTGCCAGCAGCCCGTACAATGAGCAGTTCTTC. It specifies CASSPYNEQFF.

This sequence joins TRBV11-2 and TRBJ2-5, with D maybe TRBD2 (5 bases). Germline CDR1 and CDR2: SGHAT and FQNNGV. CDR3 length: 14 residues. V lost 7 bases to trimming and J lost 3 bases, with 15 bases between them. The CDR3 loop reads CASTQRSKEETQYF. DNA of the CDR3: TGTGCCAGCACCCAGCGGTCTAAAGAAGAGACCCAGTACTTC. Full variable domain (missing parts from reference TRBV11-2 and TRBJ2-5): EAGVAQSPRYKIIEKRQSVAFWCNPISGHATLYWYQQILGQGPKLLIQFQNNGVVDDSQLPKDRFSAERLKGVDSTLKIQPAKLEDSAVYLCASTQRSKEETQYFGPGTRLLVL.

This clone was seen ten or more times. This same CDR3 is encoded by further DNA sequences in the sample. The chain has TRBV4-3 and TRBJ1-5; D perhaps matches TRBD1 (5 bases). Per the germline V gene, CDR1 is LGHNA and CDR2 is YSLEER. The CDR3 contains 15 residues. Trimming shortened V by 2 bases and J by 7 bases, and 15 bases separated the two germline ends. The chain's CDR3 is CASSQSWQGGQPQHF. CDR3 bases: TGCGCCAGCAGCCAATCGTGGCAGGGTGGCCAGCCCCAGCATTTT.

The rearrangement uses TRBV13 and TRBJ2-7, with 8 bases matching TRBD1. Germline lookup yields CDR1 PRHDT and CDR2 FYEKMQ (reference sequence). CDR3 size: 12 residues. V lost 7 bases and J lost 7; bases outside the gene matches: 6. DNA of the CDR3: TGTGCCAGCACCCAGGGGGCTGGGGAGCAGTACTTC. It is translated as CASTQGAGEQYF.

This clone was recorded a few times. The rearrangement joins TRBV5-4 to TRBJ2-7, with D possibly matching TRBD2 (6 bases). Germline V lookup: CDR1 SGHNT, CDR2 YYREEE (reference sequence). V was trimmed by 5 bases and J by 3 bases, leaving 18 bases between them. This CDR3 has 15 residues. CDR3 residues: CASRDGTLKNYEQYF. The CDR3 DNA reads as TGTGCCAGCAGGGACGGGACTCTCAAAAACTACGAGCAGTACTTC.

This chain uses TRBV4-2 with TRBJ1-1; tentative D call: TRBD1 (5 bases). CDR3 length: 16 residues. The V gene lost 0 bases and the J gene lost 1 base, with 12 bases spanning the gap. CDR1 and CDR2 (germline): LGHNA, YNFKEQ. Written as DNA, the CDR3 is TGTGCCAGCAGCCAAGATCGGCTCGGGGGGAACACTGAAGCTTTCTTT. Amino acids: CASSQDRLGGNTEAFF.

The J gene is TRBJ1-2, the V gene TRBV11-2; a possible D gene is TRBD1 (6 bases). The V end lost 0 bases, the J end lost 5 bases, and 10 bases lay between the germline ends. This CDR3 contains 14 residues. CDR1 and CDR2 (germline): SGHAT, FQNNGV. CDR3 nucleotide sequence: TGTGCCAGCAGCTTAGATCGGGGGGCGTATGGCTACACCTTC. It is translated as CASSLDRGAYGYTF.

The chain links TRBV25-1 to TRBJ2-1, with 7 nucleotides matching TRBD2. V dropped 0 bases and J dropped 7; count of bases not matched to a gene: 3. The germline V gene has CDR1 MGHDK and CDR2 SYGVNS. The CDR3 runs to 14 residues. In nucleotides, the CDR3 is TGTGCCAGCAGTGAATACGTGGGGGGGAATGAGCAGTTCTTC. It is translated as CASSEYVGGNEQFF. Variable domain in full (rest from reference TRBV25-1 and TRBJ2-1): EADIYQTPRYLVIGTGKKITLECSQTMGHDKMYWYQQDPGMELHLIHYSYGVNSTEKGDLSSESTVSRIRTEHFPLTLESARPSHTSQYLCASSEYVGGNEQFFGPGTRLTVL.

The V and J genes are TRBV5-1 and TRBJ2-5; 11 bases line up with TRBD2. Germline CDR1 reads SGHRS; CDR2 reads YFSETQ. The junction had 5 bases not matched to a gene; V was cut back by 4 bases and J by 3 bases. The CDR3 extends over 15 amino acids. The CDR3 spells CASSPQLAGEETQYF. In nucleotides, the CDR3 is TGCGCCAGCAGCCCCCAACTAGCGGGGGAAGAGACCCAGTACTTC.

This clone was counted a few times. V is TRBV6-5 and J is TRBJ1-2, with D tentatively TRBD1 (5 bases). Germline CDR1 MNHEY, CDR2 SVGAGI. This CDR3 comprises 14 residues. Deletions cut 5 bases from V and 2 bases from J, with 12 bases between. CDR3 in amino acids: CASSAGLSNYGYTF. The DNA of the CDR3 is TGTGCCAGCAGTGCAGGGTTATCAAACTATGGCTACACCTTC.

This clone was seen a single time. The rearrangement joins TRBV18 to TRBJ2-7; maybe TRBD2 (6 bases). Germline V gives CDR1 KGHSH, CDR2 LQKENI. V lost 2 bases and J 4 bases, leaving 15 bases between the germline ends. This CDR3 contains 15 residues. The CDR3 is CASSPIPRDLYEQYF. The CDR3 DNA reads as TGTGCCAGCTCACCAATTCCGCGGGACCTGTACGAGCAGTACTTC.

The gene calls are TRBV27 and TRBJ1-4; D perhaps matches TRBD1 (5 bases). Germline V CDR1 and CDR2: MNHEY, SMNVEV (reference sequence). There are 17 residues in the CDR3. Trimming removed 2 bases from V and 0 bases from J, with 13 bases in between. As DNA, the CDR3 is TGTGCCAGCAGTTTAAGGGGACGTGGTACAACTAATGAAAAACTGTTTTTT. Translated: CASSLRGRGTTNEKLFF.

This rearrangement joins TRBV29-1 to TRBJ2-1, with 13 bases that match TRBD2. V shed 4 bases and J 15 bases; nucleotides not matched to a gene: 9. The CDR3 is made up of 13 amino acids. Germline CDR1 is SQVTM and CDR2 is ANQGSEA. The CDR3 nucleotides are TGCAGCGTTGTTCGGACTAGCGGGAGTAATCCGTTCTTC. Translation gives CSVVRTSGSNPFF.

The CDR3, as DNA: TGTGCCATCTCCTCCGCCCCCCTAGGCCTCTACGAGCAGTACTTC. Translation: CAISSAPLGLYEQYF. The V and J genes are TRBV10-3 and TRBJ2-7; D gene ambiguous. This CDR3 has 15 amino acids. V lost 8 bases and J lost 3, with 20 bases in between. Germline CDR1 reads ENHRY; CDR2 reads SYGVKD.

The J gene is TRBJ2-1, the V gene TRBV18, with D perhaps being TRBD1 or TRBD2 (7 bases each). Trimming cost V 6 bases and J 5 bases, with 14 bases left between them. The CDR3 has 14 residues. Per the germline V gene, CDR1 is KGHSH and CDR2 is LQKENI. The chain's CDR3 is CASSRAGGDNEQFF. CDR3 DNA sequence: TGTGCCAGCTCTCGAGCAGGGGGGGACAATGAGCAGTTCTTC.

The gene calls are TRBV7-2 and TRBJ2-5, with 7 bases aligning to TRBD2. With V trimmed by 5 bases and J by 3 bases, 9 bases remained unmatched. The CDR3 has 15 amino acids. Germline V gene lookup returns CDR1 SGHTA and CDR2 FQGNSA. CDR3 loop: CASSPSGTRKETQYF. The CDR3 coding sequence is TGTGCCAGCAGCCCAAGCGGGACTCGAAAAGAGACCCAGTACTTC.

The genes are TRBV5-4 and TRBJ2-7; D remains unclear. This CDR3 is 12 amino acids long. Trimming took off 1 base at V and 7 bases at J, with 9 bases between the two ends. Germline V gene lookup returns CDR1 SGHNT and CDR2 YYREEE (reference sequence). DNA for the CDR3: TGTGCCAGCAGCTTGTATCCCGGGGAGCAGTACTTC. Translation: CASSLYPGEQYF.

This clone was observed at least ten times. The chain recombines TRBV21-1 with TRBJ2-1. TRBV21-1 is marked as a pseudogene. This CDR3 region has 14 residues. The CDR3 loop reads CARTGTATYNEQFF. The DNA for the CDR3 is TGTGCCAGGACCGGGACCGCAACATACAATGAGCAGTTCTTC.

This clone showed up just a few times. The same CDR3 is also encoded by other DNA sequences in this sample. This chain uses TRBV6-1 with TRBJ1-2; a weak D match, TRBD1 (5 bases). The V end lost 2 bases, the J end lost 2 bases, and 6 bases lay between the germline ends. Looked up from germline, CDR1 is MNHNS and CDR2 is SASEGT. The CDR3 length is 13 residues. The CDR3 DNA follows: TGTGCCAGCAGTGAACAGGGCAACTATGGCTACACCTTC. Translated: CASSEQGNYGYTF.

The chain combines TRBV7-3 with TRBJ2-1; TRBD2 matches at 7 bases. V shed 5 bases and J 5 bases; nucleotides not matched to a gene: 12. The CDR3 has 16 residues. The germline V gene has CDR1 SGHTA and CDR2 FQGTGA. CDR3 in amino acids: CASSPSTAGSNNEQFF. CDR3 nucleotides: TGTGCCAGCAGCCCTTCTACAGCGGGAAGTAACAATGAGCAGTTCTTC.

The chain employs TRBV10-3 and TRBJ1-1; a weak D match, TRBD1 (5 bases). Between the trimmed V and J ends, which lost 6 bases and 5 bases, there was a span of 13 bases. Germline V lookup: CDR1 ENHRY, CDR2 SYGVKD. CDR3 size: 13 residues. DNA for the CDR3: TGTGCCATCAGGGGAGTCGGGGGGACTGAAGCTTTCTTT. As protein: CAIRGVGGTEAFF.

This clone was observed once. The genes are TRBV5-1 and TRBJ2-2; no clear D gene. The CDR3 covers 14 residues. CDR1 SGHRS and CDR2 YFSETQ come from the germline V gene. The V and J ends lost 3 bases and 4 bases respectively, with 10 bases between them. For the CDR3, the DNA is TGCGCCAGCAGCTCCCACCTGGGCACCGGGGAGCTGTTTTTT. Translation: CASSSHLGTGELFF.